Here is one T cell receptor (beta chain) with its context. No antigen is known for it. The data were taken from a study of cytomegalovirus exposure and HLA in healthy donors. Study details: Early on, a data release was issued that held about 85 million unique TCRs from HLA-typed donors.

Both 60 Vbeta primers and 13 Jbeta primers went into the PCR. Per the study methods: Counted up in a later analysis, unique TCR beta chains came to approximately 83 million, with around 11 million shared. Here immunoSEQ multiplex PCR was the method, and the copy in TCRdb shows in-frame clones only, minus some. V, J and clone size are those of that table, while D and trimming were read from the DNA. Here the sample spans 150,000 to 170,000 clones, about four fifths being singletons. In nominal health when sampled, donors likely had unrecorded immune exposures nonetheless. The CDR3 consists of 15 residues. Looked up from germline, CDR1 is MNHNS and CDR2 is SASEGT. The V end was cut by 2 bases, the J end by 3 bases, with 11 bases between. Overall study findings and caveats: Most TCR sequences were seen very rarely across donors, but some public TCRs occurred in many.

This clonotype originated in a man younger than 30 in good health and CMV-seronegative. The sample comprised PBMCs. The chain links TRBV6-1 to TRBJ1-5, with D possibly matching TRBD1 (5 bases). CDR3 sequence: CASSELRQINQPQHF. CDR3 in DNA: TGTGCCAGCAGTGAACTGCGACAGATCAATCAGCCCCAGCATTTT.